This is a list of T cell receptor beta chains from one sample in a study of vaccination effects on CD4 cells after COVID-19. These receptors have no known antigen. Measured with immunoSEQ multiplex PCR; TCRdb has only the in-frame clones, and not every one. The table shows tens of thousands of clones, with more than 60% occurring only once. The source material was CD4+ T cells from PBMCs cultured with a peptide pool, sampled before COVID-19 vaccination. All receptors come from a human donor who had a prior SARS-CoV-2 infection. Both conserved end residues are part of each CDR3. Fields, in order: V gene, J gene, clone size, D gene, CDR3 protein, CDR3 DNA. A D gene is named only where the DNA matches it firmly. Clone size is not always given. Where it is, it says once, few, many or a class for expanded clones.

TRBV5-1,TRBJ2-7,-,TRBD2,CASSSRTSSGEQYF,TGCGCCAGCAGCTCGCGGACTAGCTCGGGCGAGCAGTACTTC
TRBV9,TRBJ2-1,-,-,CASSGTGTNSPGEQFF,TGTGCCAGCAGCGGGACCGGGACAAATTCCCCTGGTGAGCAGTTCTTC
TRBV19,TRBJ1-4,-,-,CAPSQYGRVDATNEKLFF,TGTGCCCCTAGCCAGTATGGTCGGGTTGACGCAACTAATGAAAAACTGTTTTTT
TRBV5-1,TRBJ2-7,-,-,CASSLSAGSYEQYF,TGCGCCAGCAGCTTGTCGGCGGGATCCTACGAGCAGTACTTC
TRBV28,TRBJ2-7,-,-,CASSLRTWYEQYF,TGTGCCAGCAGTTTGAGGACCTGGTACGAGCAGTACTTC
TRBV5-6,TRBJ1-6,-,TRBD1,CASSQGRLTGGNSPLHF,TGTGCCAGCAGCCAAGGAAGGCTAACAGGGGGGAATTCACCCCTCCACTTT
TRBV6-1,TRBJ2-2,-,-,CASSVHLFANTGELFF,TGTGCCAGCAGTGTGCACCTCTTTGCGAACACCGGGGAGCTGTTTTTT
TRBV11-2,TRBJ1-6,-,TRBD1,CASSLRDRGGSYNSPLHF,TGTGCCAGCAGCTTGCGGGACAGGGGGGGCTCCTATAATTCACCCCTCCACTTT
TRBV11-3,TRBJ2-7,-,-,CASSLPHREQYF,TGTGCCAGCAGCTTACCTCATCGCGAGCAGTACTTC
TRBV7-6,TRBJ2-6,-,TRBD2,CASSFGGGTETSGANVLTF,TGTGCCAGCAGCTTTGGGGGGGGGACTGAAACGTCTGGGGCCAACGTCCTGACTTTC
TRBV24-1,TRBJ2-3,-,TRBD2,CATSDPEAGRTDTQYF,TGTGCCACCAGTGACCCCGAAGCGGGGCGCACAGATACGCAGTATTTT
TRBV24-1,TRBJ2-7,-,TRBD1,CATSDLRGGTGNYEQYF,TGTGCCACCAGTGATTTGCGGGGAGGGACAGGGAACTACGAGCAGTACTTC
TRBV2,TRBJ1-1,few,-,CASSEGGGWTEAFF,TGTGCCAGCAGTGAAGGTGGGGGATGGACTGAAGCTTTCTTT
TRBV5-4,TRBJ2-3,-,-,CASGIPPTDTQYF,TGTGCCAGCGGAATCCCCCCCACAGATACGCAGTATTTT
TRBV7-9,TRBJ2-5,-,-,CASSFVGRGPQYF,TGTGCCAGCAGCTTCGTGGGTAGGGGACCACAGTACTTC
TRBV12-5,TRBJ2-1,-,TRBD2,CASGSALLAGAVYNEQFF,TGTGCTAGTGGTTCCGCTCTACTAGCGGGGGCCGTCTACAATGAGCAGTTCTTC
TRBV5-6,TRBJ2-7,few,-,CASSLVAAMTYEQYF,TGTGCCAGCAGCTTGGTTGCAGCGATGACTTACGAGCAGTACTTC
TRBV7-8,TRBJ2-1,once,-,CASSFTWQGAVF,TGTGCCAGCAGCTTTACGTGGCAGGGTGCAGTCTTC
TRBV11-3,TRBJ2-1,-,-,CASSPAGHNSYNEQFF,TGTGCCAGCAGCCCGGCGGGGCACAACTCCTACAATGAGCAGTTCTTC
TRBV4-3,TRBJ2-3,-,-,CASSQDPYRGRGDSTDTQYF,TGCGCCAGCAGCCAAGATCCATATAGGGGCAGGGGGGATAGCACAGATACGCAGTATTTT
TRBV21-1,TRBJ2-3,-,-,CASSKARGERGTDTQYF,TGTGCCAGCAGCAAAGCGCGGGGAGAGCGGGGCACAGATACGCAGTATTTT
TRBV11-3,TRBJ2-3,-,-,CASSGVTDTQYF,TGTGCCAGCAGCGGAGTCACAGATACGCAGTATTTT
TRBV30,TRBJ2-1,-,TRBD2,CAWRAGGSYNEQFF,TGTGCCTGGCGAGCGGGGGGCTCCTACAATGAGCAGTTCTTC
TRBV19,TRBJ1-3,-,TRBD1,CASSLRRHGTGGRNTIYF,TGTGCCAGTAGTTTACGCCGGCATGGGACAGGGGGTAGGAACACCATATATTTT
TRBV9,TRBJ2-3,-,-,CASSAVGGSTDTQYF,TGTGCCAGCAGCGCAGTCGGCGGGAGCACAGATACGCAGTATTTT
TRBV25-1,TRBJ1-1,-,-,CASSVGSTGWNTEAFF,TGTGCCAGCAGTGTGGGGTCCACAGGGTGGAACACTGAAGCTTTCTTT